This T cell receptor beta chain was documented in a study of shared clonotypes between healthy human individuals. Whole-study findings and limits: Around 5% of naive CD4 clonotypes were shared across several donors. On the whole, naive subsets had larger estimated richness than memory subsets had. Blood alone was sampled, and tissue repertoires likely differ.

In the source study's methods: With immunoSEQ giving junction-only sequences and no quality scores, filtering differed. Profiled with immunoSEQ multiplex PCR; TCRdb holds only in-frame clones, not every one. Clone size and V and J calls were adopted from that table, with D and trimming inferred from the DNA. This sample carries about 1.1 million clones, approximately 80% of them seen once, and the ten largest clones take 0.89%. This clone appeared once. Its antigen is not known. The sequence derives from a man aged 18 to 30 in good health. Some clones in this sample may be carry-over from other donors' samples. What was sequenced was memory CD4+ T cells from PBMCs. The sample's subset: CD45RA-negative fraction.

CDR3 nucleotides: TGCGCCAGCAGTGAGAGTGGACAGGGGGTCTTGGCCGGGGAGCTGTTTTTT. The encoded protein is CASSESGQGVLAGELFF. V gene TRBV10-1 combines with J gene TRBJ2-2; 10 bases fit TRBD1. The CDR3 loop spans 17 amino acids. V lost 2 bases to trimming and J lost 6 bases; unmatched junction nucleotides: 9. Germline loops: CDR1 WNHNN, CDR2 SYGVQD (reference sequence).